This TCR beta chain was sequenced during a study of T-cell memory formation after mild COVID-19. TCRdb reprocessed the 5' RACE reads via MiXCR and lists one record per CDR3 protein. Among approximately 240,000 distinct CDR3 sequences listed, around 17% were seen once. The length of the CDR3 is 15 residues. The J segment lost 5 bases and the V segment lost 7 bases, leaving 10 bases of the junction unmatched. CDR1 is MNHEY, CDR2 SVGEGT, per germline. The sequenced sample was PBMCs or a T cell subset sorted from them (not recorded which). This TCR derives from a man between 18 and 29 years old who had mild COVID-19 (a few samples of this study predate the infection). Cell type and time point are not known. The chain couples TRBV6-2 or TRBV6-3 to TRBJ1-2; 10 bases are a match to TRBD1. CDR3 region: CASTDVGTGDYGYTF. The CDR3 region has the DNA TGTGCCAGCACTGACGTCGGGACAGGGGATTATGGCTACACCTTC.